Reported below is one TCR beta chain. This clonotype was seen at least ten times. Its antigen is still unknown. No per-base quality is available; no much larger clone lies one base away. These data come from a study of T-cell reconstitution after alpha-beta-depleted transplantation in children listed by TCRdb under 2016. Some background on the complete study: Using TCR repertoire profiling, the study quantitatively followed how T-cell immune reconstitution unfolded in children after TCRalphabeta/CD19-depleted allogeneic hematopoietic cell transplantation.

Libraries were constructed by PCR. Data came from an Illumina HiSeq 2500. TCR library preparation used molecular barcoding, with unique molecular identifiers applied to normalize quantification of the TCRbeta repertoire. The public sequencing data were trimmed at Q25 with fastp and processed into clonotypes with MiXCR by TCRdb, which kept only in-frame beta chains. Duplicate CDR3 protein sequences are folded into a single record with the most common DNA and genes. The sample table lists tens of thousands of distinct CDR3 sequences, around 9% of them with a count of one. The ten largest clones add up to roughly a quarter of the sample. The CDR3 contains 15 residues, cysteine and phenylalanine counted. Solely the CDR3 DNA is kept, with 45 bases framed from the first base. CDR1 and CDR2 were assigned from the germline V gene as LGHNA and YNFKEQ. V loses 1 base of germline sequence and J loses 1 base, and the interval between the two ends is 7 bases.

What the authors observed across the whole study: The high TCRbeta diversity at day 60 in some patients was ascribed to recipient T cells and intrathymic progenitors that had survived conditioning. Over the following months the frequencies of hyperexpanded clones went down, and after one year T-cell counts and TCRbeta diversity were mostly credited to newly produced T cells. The apparently early alphabetaT-cell count recovery about two months after transplant was reportedly dependent on only several hundred rapidly expanded clones derived from non-depleted graft cells.

The time point label of this sample denotes: day 60 (about 2 months) after transplantation. Per the publication, the treatment or condition label means: allogeneic hematopoietic cell transplantation with graft depleted of TCRalphabeta T cells and CD19 B cells. The transplant recipients were children given TCRalphabeta/CD19-depleted allogeneic hematopoietic cell grafts. The rearrangement joined TRBV4-2 to TRBJ2-2, with the D gene uncertain. Material: PBMCs, mostly from graft donor cells, obtained 60 days after TCRalphabeta/CD19-depleted stem cell transplant. This clonotype was obtained from a male patient aged 2 to 9 who had a stem cell transplant for chronic granulomatous disease, so the T cells may come from the graft donor. Read as DNA, the sequence is TGTGCCAGCAGCCAAGGGAACGGGAACACCGGGGAGCTGTTTTTT. Its protein product is CASSQGNGNTGELFF.